Listed below are T cell receptor beta chains from one sample, sequenced in a study of T cell clones after liver transplantation. The data were produced by immunoSEQ multiplex PCR, yet TCRdb's version contains in-frame clones alone and is incomplete. This table has roughly 51,000 clones, about 69% appearing once. Sample: CD4+ T cells from blood, taken about 56 months after liver transplant. These receptors were taken from a human patient who received a liver transplant. Some T cells may have come from the graft donor. CDR3s include the opening cysteine and the closing phenylalanine or tryptophan. Fields, in order: V gene, clone size, J gene, D gene, CDR3 DNA, CDR3 protein. The D gene is left open where the match is weak. Clone size is shown for a subset of rows, as once, few, many or a class of expanded clone.

v_call: TRBV7-3
clone_size: few
j_call: TRBJ2-1
d_call: -
cdr3_nt: TGTGCCAGCAGCCCCTCTGACTTGTACAATGAGCAGTTCTTC
cdr3_aa: CASSPSDLYNEQFF

v_call: TRBV7-3
clone_size: -
j_call: TRBJ1-1
d_call: TRBD1
cdr3_nt: TGTGCCAGCAGCTTCCGACAGGGAGGGACTGAAGCTTTCTTT
cdr3_aa: CASSFRQGGTEAFF

v_call: TRBV7-2
clone_size: -
j_call: TRBJ2-4
d_call: -
cdr3_nt: TGTGCCAGCAGCTTAAATCCAGCCAAAAACATTCAGTACTTC
cdr3_aa: CASSLNPAKNIQYF

v_call: TRBV6-1
clone_size: -
j_call: TRBJ2-7
d_call: TRBD1
cdr3_nt: TGTGCCAGCAGTGAACTGTGGGGAGCGACCGGGACAGGCACGACGCAGTACTTC
cdr3_aa: CASSELWGATGTGTTQYF

v_call: TRBV9
clone_size: -
j_call: TRBJ2-5
d_call: -
cdr3_nt: TGTGCCAGCAGCGAATGGGGGAACCAAGAGACCCAGTACTTC
cdr3_aa: CASSEWGNQETQYF

v_call: TRBV19
clone_size: -
j_call: TRBJ2-2
d_call: -
cdr3_nt: TGTGCCAGTAGTCCTTCCACCGGGGAGCTGTTTTTT
cdr3_aa: CASSPSTGELFF

v_call: TRBV7-2
clone_size: -
j_call: TRBJ1-6
d_call: -
cdr3_nt: TGTGCCAGCAGCTTTAGGAAAGGCCACAATTCACCCCTCCACTTT
cdr3_aa: CASSFRKGHNSPLHF

v_call: TRBV21-1
clone_size: -
j_call: TRBJ1-2
d_call: -
cdr3_nt: TGTGCCAGCAGCACAGAAGGTGGCTACACCTTC
cdr3_aa: CASSTEGGYTF

v_call: TRBV5-4
clone_size: -
j_call: TRBJ1-4
d_call: -
cdr3_nt: TGTGCCAGCAGCAGGGCAGAGAATGAAAAACTGTTTTTT
cdr3_aa: CASSRAENEKLFF

v_call: TRBV28
clone_size: -
j_call: TRBJ1-6
d_call: TRBD1
cdr3_nt: TGTGCCAGCAGACACTTTTCCGGGACAGGGAATTCACCCCTCCACTTT
cdr3_aa: CASRHFSGTGNSPLHF

v_call: TRBV4-1
clone_size: -
j_call: TRBJ2-3
d_call: TRBD2
cdr3_nt: TGCGCCAGCAGCCCTCAACGGGGCGGGGGGGGTTTCTTAGGCACAGATACGCAGTATTTT
cdr3_aa: CASSPQRGGGGFLGTDTQYF

v_call: TRBV7-9
clone_size: -
j_call: TRBJ1-2
d_call: -
cdr3_nt: TGTGCCAGCAGTCCCTTTTATACTTCTCGAGGGGACTATGGCTACACCTTC
cdr3_aa: CASSPFYTSRGDYGYTF

v_call: TRBV2
clone_size: once
j_call: TRBJ2-7
d_call: TRBD1
cdr3_nt: TGTGCCAGCACCCGGGACAGGGCCTACGAGCAGTACTTC
cdr3_aa: CASTRDRAYEQYF

v_call: TRBV7-2
clone_size: -
j_call: TRBJ2-7
d_call: -
cdr3_nt: TGTGCCAGCAGCTTAGCCCGGACGAAGCAGTACTTC
cdr3_aa: CASSLARTKQYF

v_call: TRBV27
clone_size: -
j_call: TRBJ1-6
d_call: TRBD1
cdr3_nt: TGTGCCAGCAGGGGGGACAGGACCTACTCCTATAATTCACCCCTCCACTTC
cdr3_aa: CASRGDRTYSYNSPLHF

v_call: TRBV7-2
clone_size: once
j_call: TRBJ2-7
d_call: TRBD1
cdr3_nt: TGTGCCAGCAGCCAAGACAGGGGTCAAACCTACGAGCAGTACTTC
cdr3_aa: CASSQDRGQTYEQYF

v_call: TRBV14
clone_size: -
j_call: TRBJ1-1
d_call: -
cdr3_nt: TGTGCCAGCAGCCAAGAATGGGCAGGGCCCACTGAAGCTTTCTTT
cdr3_aa: CASSQEWAGPTEAFF

v_call: TRBV4-1
clone_size: -
j_call: TRBJ1-3
d_call: -
cdr3_nt: TGCGCCAGCAGCCAAGGGGGTGCTTCTGTCTCTGGAAACACCATATATTTT
cdr3_aa: CASSQGGASVSGNTIYF